This T cell receptor beta chain appears in the sequencing data of a study of CD8+ T cells in alopecia areata. This sample's treatment: oral pan-JAK inhibitor, 5-10 mg twice daily. In each case, RNA was isolated and then reverse transcribed into cDNA as the sequencing template. Repertoires were generated with immunoSEQ multiplex PCR, while TCRdb's copy carries only in-frame clones and drops some. The table includes 150,000 to 200,000 clones, more than 55% detected once. V lost 2 bases and J 6 bases, leaving 8 bases between the germline ends. The CDR3 spans 12 residues. Per germline, CDR1 SGHTA and CDR2 FQGNSA. This clone was detected only a few times.

The sequence was obtained from a human donor with alopecia areata. Sequenced here: CD4+ T cells sorted from blood, sampled at approximately week 50, from a patient treated with tofacitinib. The J gene is TRBJ2-7, the V gene TRBV7-2; D unclear. The CDR3 is CASSLTSVEQYF. The CDR3 nucleotides read TGTGCCAGCAGCTTAACCAGCGTCGAGCAGTACTTC.